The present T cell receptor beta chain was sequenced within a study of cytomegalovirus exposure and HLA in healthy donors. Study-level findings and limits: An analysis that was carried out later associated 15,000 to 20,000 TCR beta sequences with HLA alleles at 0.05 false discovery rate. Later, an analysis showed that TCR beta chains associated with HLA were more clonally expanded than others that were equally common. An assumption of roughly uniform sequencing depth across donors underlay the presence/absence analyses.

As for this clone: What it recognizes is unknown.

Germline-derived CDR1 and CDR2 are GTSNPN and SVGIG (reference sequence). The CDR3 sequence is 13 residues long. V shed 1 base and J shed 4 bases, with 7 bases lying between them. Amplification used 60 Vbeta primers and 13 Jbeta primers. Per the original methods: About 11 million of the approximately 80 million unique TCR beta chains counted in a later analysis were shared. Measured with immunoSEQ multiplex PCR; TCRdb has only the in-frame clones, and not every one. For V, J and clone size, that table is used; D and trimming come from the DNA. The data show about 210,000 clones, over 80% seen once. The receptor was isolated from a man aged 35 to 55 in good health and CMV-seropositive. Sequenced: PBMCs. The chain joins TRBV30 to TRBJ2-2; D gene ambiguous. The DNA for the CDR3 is TGTGCCTGGAGTGGGGCCGTCACCGGGGAGCTGTTTTTT. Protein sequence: CAWSGAVTGELFF.